These 22 T cell receptor beta chains were sequenced from one sample in a study of beta chain features in type 1 diabetes. Antigen specificity for these receptors is unknown. Expressed TCRB transcripts got sequenced, as all isolated RNA was reverse transcribed. The protocol was immunoSEQ multiplex PCR, while the TCRdb copy is restricted to in-frame clones and leaves out a portion. The data show a few hundred thousand clones, 15% seen once. General study findings and limits: Type 1 diabetes patients had TCRB CDR3s that were shorter (moderately but significantly so) in all four CD4+ subsets.

The specimen was naive CD4+ T cells from blood. The receptors come from a man aged 18 to 30 with type 1 diabetes.

The V and J genes are TRBV30 and TRBJ2-7; D gene unclear. The CDR3 is 11 amino acids. Germline CDR1 is GTSNPN and CDR2 is SVGIG (reference sequence). Trimming shortened V by 1 base and J by 3 bases, and 4 bases separated the two germline ends. The DNA of the CDR3 is TGTGCCTGGAGTGCTTACTACGAGCAGTACTTC. Translated, it gives CAWSAYYEQYF.

The chain has TRBV7-2 and TRBJ1-5, with TRBD1 matching 8 bases. CDR1 is SGHTA, CDR2 FQGNSA, per germline. The length of the CDR3 is 15 residues. The J segment lost 6 bases and the V segment lost 0 bases, leaving 4 bases of the junction unmatched. CDR3 in DNA: TGTGCCAGCAGCTTAGCGACAGGGACAGGTCAGCCCCAGCATTTT. Translated, it gives CASSLATGTGQPQHF. Together with reference TRBV7-2 and TRBJ1-5, the CDR3 gives the full variable domain: GAGVSQSPSNKVTEKGKDVELRCDPISGHTALYWYRQSLGQGLEFLIYFQGNSAPDKSGLPSDRFSAERTGGSVSTLTIQRTQQEDSAVYLCASSLATGTGQPQHFGDGTRLSIL.

This clone was picked up a small number of times. This chain connects TRBV6-5 to TRBJ2-1; no definite D call. Germline lookup yields CDR1 MNHEY and CDR2 SVGAGI. The CDR3 covers 15 residues. V lost 4 bases, J lost 0 bases, and 10 bases lay in between. This CDR3 reads CASSSRRSSYNEQFF. CDR3 nucleotides: TGTGCCAGCAGTTCCAGACGGAGCTCCTACAATGAGCAGTTCTTC.

The rearrangement links TRBV25-1 to TRBJ1-6; D unclear. The CDR3 is 11 residues long. CDR1 and CDR2 (germline): MGHDK, SYGVNS. V was pared by 6 bases and J by 7 bases, with 4 bases between. DNA for the CDR3: TGTGCCAGCAGACAGAATTCACCCCTCCACTTT. The encoded protein is CASRQNSPLHF.

This clone was seen more than once but under ten times. The genes are TRBV7-2 and TRBJ2-2; D unresolved. Germline CDR1 and CDR2: SGHTA and FQGNSA. The CDR3 extends over 16 amino acids. Between the trimmed V and J ends, which lost 1 base and 0 bases, there was a span of 9 bases. The CDR3 nucleotides are TGTGCCAGCAGCTTAGGTCTGGCGGCGAACACCGGGGAGCTGTTTTTT. This sequence encodes CASSLGLAANTGELFF.

This sequence joins TRBV19 and TRBJ2-3, with TRBD1 identical over 7 bases. From germline, CDR1 is LNHDA and CDR2 SQIVND (reference sequence). V gave up 6 bases and J gave up 4 bases; unmatched junction bases: 10. The CDR3 is made up of 15 amino acids. The CDR3: CASRPAGQGADTQYF. In nucleotides, the CDR3 is TGTGCCAGTAGACCGGCTGGGCAGGGGGCAGATACGCAGTATTTT.

This clone was detected only a few times. The gene calls are TRBV2 and TRBJ2-5, with 13 nucleotides matching TRBD2. V was pared by 6 bases and J by 5 bases, with 6 bases of the junction left unmatched. This CDR3 contains 15 residues. Germline loops: CDR1 SNHLY, CDR2 FYNNEI. The CDR3 nucleotides are TGTGCCAGCAGCCTAGGACTAGCGGGGGCGGAGACCCAGTACTTC. Translating gives CASSLGLAGAETQYF.

This clone was detected only a few times. This chain connects TRBV29-1 to TRBJ2-1; D might be TRBD2 (6 bases). This CDR3 is 15 amino acids long. CDR1 SQVTM and CDR2 ANQGSEA come from the germline V gene. Between the trimmed V and J ends, which lost 7 bases and 0 bases, there was a span of 16 bases. The CDR3 region has the DNA TGCAGCGGATCGGGCGGCGGGACCTCCTACAATGAGCAGTTCTTC. This sequence encodes CSGSGGGTSYNEQFF.

This clone was seen only a few times. The chain joins TRBV6-1 to TRBJ1-5; no reliable D call. Trimming pared 3 bases from V and 3 bases from J, leaving 9 bases between. The CDR3 extends over 14 amino acids. The germline V gene encodes CDR1 MNHNS and CDR2 SASEGT. DNA for the CDR3: TGTGCCAGCAGTGATAGAGGGTACAATCAGCCCCAGCATTTT. As protein: CASSDRGYNQPQHF.

This clone was picked up a small number of times. The chain employs TRBV4-2 and TRBJ2-5, with TRBD2 matching 9 bases. With V trimmed by 3 bases and J by 5 bases, 19 bases remained unmatched. There are 19 residues in the CDR3. Germline V gives CDR1 LGHNA, CDR2 YNFKEQ. The CDR3 DNA reads TGTGCCAGCAGCCAGGATATGCGGGCGGGAGGGCCTTCGGGGGAGACCCAGTACTTC. Protein product: CASSQDMRAGGPSGETQYF.

This chain connects TRBV10-2 to TRBJ2-5; a possible D gene is TRBD2 (7 bases). CDR3 length: 14 amino acids. The V end was cut by 8 bases, the J end by 3 bases, with 16 bases between. CDR1 WSHSY and CDR2 SAAADI come from the germline V gene. CDR3 region: CASAEGGAKETQYF. DNA of the CDR3: TGCGCCAGCGCCGAGGGGGGGGCCAAAGAGACCCAGTACTTC.

A few counts support this clone. CDR3 sequence reads: CASSLGGQGHEQYF. The CDR3 coding sequence is TGTGCCAGCAGCTTAGGAGGACAGGGCCACGAGCAGTACTTC. V gene TRBV11-2 combines with J gene TRBJ2-7; the match to TRBD1 covers 8 bases. V shed 1 base, J shed 5 bases, and the junction held 4 bases outside the gene matches. The germline V gene encodes CDR1 SGHAT and CDR2 FQNNGV. The CDR3 totals 14 residues.

This clone appeared a few times. This chain links TRBV25-1 with TRBJ2-5; 10 nucleotides align to TRBD2. The CDR3 has 16 residues. V shed 4 bases, J shed 5 bases, and the junction held 10 bases outside the gene matches. Germline V gives CDR1 MGHDK, CDR2 SYGVNS. The CDR3 region has the DNA TGTGCCAGCAGTGTCCCCCGGACTAGCGGTTGGGAGACCCAGTACTTC. This gives the protein CASSVPRTSGWETQYF.

Concerning this clone: Other DNA sequences in this sample translate to the same CDR3. The V gene is TRBV30, the J gene TRBJ1-2; the D is unclear. Trimming left V 0 bases short and J 7 bases short, with 6 bases between. The CDR3 totals 11 residues. The germline V gene encodes CDR1 GTSNPN and CDR2 SVGIG (reference sequence). In nucleotides, the CDR3 is TGTGCCTGGAGTGTACGGGTTGGCTACACCTTC. It encodes CAWSVRVGYTF.

This clone came up a few times. Different DNA sequences within this sample yield the same CDR3. The chain links TRBV6-5 to TRBJ1-2; perhaps TRBD1 as D (5 bases). Germline V gene lookup returns CDR1 MNHEY and CDR2 SVGAGI. This CDR3 contains 13 residues. The ends were cut back, 2 bases at V and 4 bases at J, with 8 bases in the middle. The CDR3 spells CASSYSGAYGYTF. The CDR3 DNA follows: TGTGCCAGCAGTTACAGCGGGGCCTATGGCTACACCTTC.

This chain uses TRBV7-9 with TRBJ2-1; D gene uncertain. Germline-derived CDR1 and CDR2 are SEHNR and FQNEAQ (reference sequence). V lost 6 bases and J 0 bases, leaving 15 bases between the germline ends. This CDR3 comprises 16 residues. CDR3 region: CASSFRPSSSYNEQFF. The CDR3 DNA follows: TGTGCCAGCAGTTTTCGTCCTTCTAGCTCCTACAATGAGCAGTTCTTC.

CDR3 bases: TGTGCCAGCAGGGTAACTATGAACACTGAAGCTTTCTTT. Its translation is CASRVTMNTEAFF. The chain has TRBV11-2 and TRBJ1-1; D call uncertain. Trimming took 6 bases from V and 0 from J, leaving 8 bases between them. The germline V gene has CDR1 SGHAT and CDR2 FQNNGV. The CDR3 is made up of 13 amino acids.

The gene calls are TRBV5-1 and TRBJ1-1; 8 bases are a match to TRBD1. The CDR3 is 15 amino acids. With V trimmed by 2 bases and J by 4 bases, 7 bases remained unmatched. Per germline, CDR1 SGHRS and CDR2 YFSETQ. For the CDR3, the DNA is TGCGCCAGCAGCTTCCTAGGACAGGGTGGCACTGAAGCTTTCTTT. This translates into CASSFLGQGGTEAFF.

The chain employs TRBV30 and TRBJ2-4; D not resolved. Trimming cost V 7 bases and J 2 bases, with 15 bases left between them. CDR1 and CDR2 (germline): GTSNPN, SVGIG (reference sequence). This CDR3 has 14 residues. The CDR3 coding sequence is TGTGCCTTGGAGAGGCGTGATTCCAAAAACATTCAGTACTTC. Its translation is CALERRDSKNIQYF.

This clone was observed a few times. The gene calls are TRBV29-1 and TRBJ2-7; TRBD2 might be the D (6 bases). Trimming took off 4 bases at V and 5 bases at J, with 21 bases between the two ends. Germline assignment: CDR1 SQVTM and CDR2 ANQGSEA. This CDR3 comprises 15 residues. The CDR3, as DNA: TGCAGCGTTGCAAAACGCCTCGCCCCGGGGGACGAGCAGTACTTC. Translating it yields CSVAKRLAPGDEQYF.

The V gene is TRBV5-4, the J gene TRBJ1-2; D is undetermined. Germline V gene sequence: CDR1 SGHNT, CDR2 YYREEE (reference sequence). This CDR3 has 13 residues. The V and J ends lost 4 bases and 8 bases respectively, with 15 bases between them. As DNA, the CDR3 is TGTGCCAGCAGCACCGGGGAAAAGGGCGGCTACACCTTC. It is translated as CASSTGEKGGYTF. Drawing the rest from reference TRBV5-4 and TRBJ1-2, the complete variable domain is ETGVTQSPTHLIKTRGQQVTLRCSSQSGHNTVSWYQQALGQGPQFIFQYYREEENGRGNFPPRFSGLQFPNYSSELNVNALELDDSALYLCASSTGEKGGYTFGSGTRLTVV.

CDR3: CASSSGTNTGELFF. The CDR3 nucleotides are TGTGCCAGCAGTTCCGGGACAAACACCGGGGAGCTGTTTTTT. V is TRBV28 and J is TRBJ2-2; possible D gene TRBD1, 6 bases. Deletions cut 4 bases from V and 2 bases from J, with 8 bases between. The CDR3 has 14 residues. The germline V gene has CDR1 MDHEN and CDR2 SYDVKM.